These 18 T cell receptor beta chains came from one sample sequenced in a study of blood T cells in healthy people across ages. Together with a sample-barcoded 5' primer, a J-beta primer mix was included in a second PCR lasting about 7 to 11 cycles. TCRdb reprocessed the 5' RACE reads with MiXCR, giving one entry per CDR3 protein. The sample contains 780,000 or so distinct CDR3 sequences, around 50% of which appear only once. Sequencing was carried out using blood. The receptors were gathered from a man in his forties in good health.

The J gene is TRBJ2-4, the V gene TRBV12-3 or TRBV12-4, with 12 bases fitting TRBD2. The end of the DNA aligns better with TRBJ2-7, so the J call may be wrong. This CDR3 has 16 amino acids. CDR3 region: CASSLWRTSGIHEQYF. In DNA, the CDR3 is TGTGCCAGCAGTTTATGGCGGACTAGCGGGATCCACGAGCAGTACTTC.

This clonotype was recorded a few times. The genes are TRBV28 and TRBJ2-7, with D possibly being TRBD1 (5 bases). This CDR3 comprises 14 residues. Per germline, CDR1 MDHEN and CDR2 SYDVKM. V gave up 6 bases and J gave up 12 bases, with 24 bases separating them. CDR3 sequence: CASRLQVGYEDWYF. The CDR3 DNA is TGTGCCAGCAGACTACAGGTGGGCTACGAAGATTGGTACTTC. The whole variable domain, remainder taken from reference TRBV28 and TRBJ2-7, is DVKVTQSSRYLVKRTGEKVFLECVQDMDHENMFWYRQDPGLGLRLIYFSYDVKMKEKGDIPEGYSVSREKKERFSLILESASTNQTSMYLCASRLQVGYEDWYFGPGTRLTVT.

As DNA, the CDR3 is TGCGCCAGCAGCTTGATGCGGCGGGAGGGAGAGCAGTACTTC. As protein: CASSLMRREGEQYF. The chain combines TRBV5-1 with TRBJ2-5; 9 bases align to TRBD2. CDR1 SGHRS and CDR2 YFSETQ come from the germline V gene. Trimming cost V 1 base and J 11 bases; bases outside gene matches: 9. The CDR3 contains 14 residues. The entire variable domain, with the rest obtained from reference TRBV5-1 and TRBJ2-5, is as follows: KAGVTQTPRYLIKTRGQQVTLSCSPISGHRSVSWYQQTPGQGLQFLFEYFSETQRNKGNFPGRFSGRQFSNSRSEMNVSTLELGDSALYLCASSLMRREGEQYFGPGTRLLVL.

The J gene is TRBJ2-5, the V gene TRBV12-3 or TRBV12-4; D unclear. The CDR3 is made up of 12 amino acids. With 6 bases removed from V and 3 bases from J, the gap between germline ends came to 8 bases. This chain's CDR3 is CASRITEETQYF. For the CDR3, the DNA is TGTGCCAGCAGGATTACTGAAGAGACCCAGTACTTC.

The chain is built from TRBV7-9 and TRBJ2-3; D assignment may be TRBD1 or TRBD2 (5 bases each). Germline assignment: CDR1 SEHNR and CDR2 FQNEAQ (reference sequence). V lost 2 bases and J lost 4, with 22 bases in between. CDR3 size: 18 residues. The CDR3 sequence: CASSLRRMGESSADTQYF. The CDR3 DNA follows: TGTGCCAGCAGCTTACGTCGAATGGGGGAGTCAAGCGCAGATACGCAGTATTTT.

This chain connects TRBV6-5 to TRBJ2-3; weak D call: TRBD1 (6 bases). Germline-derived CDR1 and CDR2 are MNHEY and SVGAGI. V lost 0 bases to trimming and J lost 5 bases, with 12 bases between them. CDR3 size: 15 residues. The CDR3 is CASSYSNRVGDTQYF. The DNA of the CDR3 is TGTGCCAGCAGTTACTCGAACAGGGTGGGAGATACGCAGTATTTT.

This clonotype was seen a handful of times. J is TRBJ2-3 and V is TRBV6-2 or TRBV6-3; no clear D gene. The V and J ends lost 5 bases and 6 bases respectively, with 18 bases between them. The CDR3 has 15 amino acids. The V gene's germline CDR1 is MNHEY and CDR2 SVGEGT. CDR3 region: CASSPGTFSGDTQYF. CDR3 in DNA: TGTGCCAGCAGTCCTGGAACATTCAGTGGTGATACGCAGTATTTT.

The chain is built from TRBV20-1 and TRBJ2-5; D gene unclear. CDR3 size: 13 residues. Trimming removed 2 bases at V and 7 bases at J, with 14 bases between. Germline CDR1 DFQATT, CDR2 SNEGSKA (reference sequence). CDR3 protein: CSARTPLDGTQYF. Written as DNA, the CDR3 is TGCAGTGCTAGAACCCCCCTAGACGGGACCCAGTACTTC.

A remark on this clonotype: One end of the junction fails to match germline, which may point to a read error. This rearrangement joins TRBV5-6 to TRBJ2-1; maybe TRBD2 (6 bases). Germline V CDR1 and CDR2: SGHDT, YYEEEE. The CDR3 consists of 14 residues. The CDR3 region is CASSAGLARNEQVF. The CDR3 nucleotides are TGTGCCAGCAGCGCGGGGCTAGCGCGGAATGAGCAGGTCTTC.

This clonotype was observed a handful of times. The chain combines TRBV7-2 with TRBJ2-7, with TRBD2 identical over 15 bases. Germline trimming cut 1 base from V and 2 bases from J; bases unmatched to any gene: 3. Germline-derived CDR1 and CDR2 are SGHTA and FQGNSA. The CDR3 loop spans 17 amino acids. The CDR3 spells CASSLGRTSGRAYEQYF. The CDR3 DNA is TGTGCCAGCAGCTTAGGTCGGACTAGCGGGAGGGCCTACGAGCAGTACTTC.

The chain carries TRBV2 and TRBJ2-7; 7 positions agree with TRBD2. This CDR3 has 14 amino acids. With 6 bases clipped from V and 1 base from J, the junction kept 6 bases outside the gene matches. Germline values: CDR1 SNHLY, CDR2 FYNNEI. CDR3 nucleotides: TGTGCCAGCAGGAGGGGACTACAATCCTACGAGCAGTACTTC. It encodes CASRRGLQSYEQYF.

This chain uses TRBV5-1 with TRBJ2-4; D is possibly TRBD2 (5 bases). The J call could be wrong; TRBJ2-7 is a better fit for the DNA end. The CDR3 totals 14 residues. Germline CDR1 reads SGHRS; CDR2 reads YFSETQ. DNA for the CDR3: TGCGCCAGCAGCTTGGAGGGAGACTCCTACGAGCAGTACTTC. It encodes CASSLEGDSYEQYF.

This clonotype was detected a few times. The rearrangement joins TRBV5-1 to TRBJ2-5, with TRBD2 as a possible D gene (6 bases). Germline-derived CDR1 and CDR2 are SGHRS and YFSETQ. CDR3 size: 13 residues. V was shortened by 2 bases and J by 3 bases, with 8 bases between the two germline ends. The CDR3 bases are TGCGCCAGCAGCTTTACGGGGGAAGAGACCCAGTACTTC. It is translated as CASSFTGEETQYF.

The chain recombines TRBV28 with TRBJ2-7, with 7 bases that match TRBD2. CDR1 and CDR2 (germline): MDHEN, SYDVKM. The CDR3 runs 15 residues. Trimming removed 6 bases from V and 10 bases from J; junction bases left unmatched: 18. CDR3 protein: CASSPPGGLVGIQYF. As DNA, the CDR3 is TGTGCCAGCAGCCCCCCGGGGGGTTTGGTAGGAATTCAGTACTTC.

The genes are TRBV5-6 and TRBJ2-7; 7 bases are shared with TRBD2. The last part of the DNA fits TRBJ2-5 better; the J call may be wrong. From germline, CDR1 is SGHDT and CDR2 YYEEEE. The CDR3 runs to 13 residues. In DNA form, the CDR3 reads TGTGCCAGCAGTTGGGACTACGGGGAGACCCAGTACTTC. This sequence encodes CASSWDYGETQYF.

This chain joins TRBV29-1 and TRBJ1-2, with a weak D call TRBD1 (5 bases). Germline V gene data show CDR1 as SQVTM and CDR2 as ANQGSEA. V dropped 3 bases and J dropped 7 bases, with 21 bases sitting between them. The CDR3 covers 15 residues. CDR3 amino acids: CSVDGTERGGGGYTF. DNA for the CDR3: TGCAGCGTTGACGGGACTGAACGGGGTGGAGGTGGCTACACCTTC. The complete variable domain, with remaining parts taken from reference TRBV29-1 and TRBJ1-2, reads SAVISQKPSRDICQRGTSLTIQCQVDSQVTMMFWYRQQPGQSLTLIATANQGSEATYESGFVIDKFPISRPNLTFSTLTVSNMSPEDSSIYLCSVDGTERGGGGYTFGSGTRLTVV.

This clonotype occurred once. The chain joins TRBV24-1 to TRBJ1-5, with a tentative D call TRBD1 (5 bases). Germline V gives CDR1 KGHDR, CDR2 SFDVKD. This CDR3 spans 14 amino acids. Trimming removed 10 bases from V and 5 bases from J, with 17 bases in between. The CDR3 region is CATGRGKADQPQHF. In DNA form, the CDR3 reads TGTGCCACGGGGAGGGGAAAAGCCGATCAGCCCCAGCATTTT.

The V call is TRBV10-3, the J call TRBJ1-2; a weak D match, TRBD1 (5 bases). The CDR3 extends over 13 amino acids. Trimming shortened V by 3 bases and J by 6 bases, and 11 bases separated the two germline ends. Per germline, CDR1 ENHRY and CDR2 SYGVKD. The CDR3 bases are TGTGCCATCAGTGACAGGGATGGGGATGGCTACACCTTC. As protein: CAISDRDGDGYTF.